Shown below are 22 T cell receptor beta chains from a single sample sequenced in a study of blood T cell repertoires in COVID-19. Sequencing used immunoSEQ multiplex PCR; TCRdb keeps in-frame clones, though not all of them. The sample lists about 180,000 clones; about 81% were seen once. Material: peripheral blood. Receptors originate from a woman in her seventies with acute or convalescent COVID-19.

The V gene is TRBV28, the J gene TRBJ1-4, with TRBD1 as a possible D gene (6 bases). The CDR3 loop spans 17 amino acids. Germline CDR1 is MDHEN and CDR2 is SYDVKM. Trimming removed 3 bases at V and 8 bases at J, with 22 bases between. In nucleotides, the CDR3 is TGTGCCAGCAGTTTCCCCTTGACGACAGGAGCTCGGGAAAAACTGTTTTTT. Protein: CASSFPLTTGAREKLFF.

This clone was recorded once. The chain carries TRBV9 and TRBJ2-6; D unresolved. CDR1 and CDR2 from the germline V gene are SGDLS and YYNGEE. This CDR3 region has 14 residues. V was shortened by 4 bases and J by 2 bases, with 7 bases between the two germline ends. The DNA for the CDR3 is TGTGCCAGCAGCCTACAGACTGGGGCCAACGTCCTGACTTTC. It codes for CASSLQTGANVLTF. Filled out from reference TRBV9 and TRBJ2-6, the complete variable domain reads DSGVTQTPKHLITATGQRVTLRCSPRSGDLSVYWYQQSLDQGLQFLIQYYNGEERAKGNILERFSAQQFPDLHSELNLSSLELGDSALYFCASSLQTGANVLTFGAGSRLTVL.

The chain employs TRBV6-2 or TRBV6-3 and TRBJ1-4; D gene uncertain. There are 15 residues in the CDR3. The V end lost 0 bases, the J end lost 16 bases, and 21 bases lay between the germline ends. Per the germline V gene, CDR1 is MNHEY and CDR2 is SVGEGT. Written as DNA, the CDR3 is TGTGCCAGCAGTTACTCAAGAGGATTAAATATTAATGCGTTTTTT. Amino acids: CASSYSRGLNINAFF.

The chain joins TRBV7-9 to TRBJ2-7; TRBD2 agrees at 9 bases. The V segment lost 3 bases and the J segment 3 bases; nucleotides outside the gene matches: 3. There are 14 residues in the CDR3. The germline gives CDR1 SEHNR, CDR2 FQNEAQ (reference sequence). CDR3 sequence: CASSFSGRDYEQYF. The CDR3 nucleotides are TGTGCCAGCAGCTTTAGCGGGAGAGACTACGAGCAGTACTTC.

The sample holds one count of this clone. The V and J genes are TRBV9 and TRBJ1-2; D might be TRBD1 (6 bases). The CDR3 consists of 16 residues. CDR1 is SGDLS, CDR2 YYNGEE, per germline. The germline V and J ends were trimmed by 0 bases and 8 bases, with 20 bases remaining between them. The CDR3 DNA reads TGTGCCAGCAGCGTAGCGGGGGGGGCCCACGGGGAAGGCTACACCTTC. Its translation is CASSVAGGAHGEGYTF.

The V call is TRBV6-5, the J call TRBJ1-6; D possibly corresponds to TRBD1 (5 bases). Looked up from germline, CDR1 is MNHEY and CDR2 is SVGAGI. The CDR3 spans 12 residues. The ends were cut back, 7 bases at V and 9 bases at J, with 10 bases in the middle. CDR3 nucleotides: TGTGCCAGCAAAACAGGACCTTCACCCCTCCACTTT. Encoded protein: CASKTGPSPLHF.

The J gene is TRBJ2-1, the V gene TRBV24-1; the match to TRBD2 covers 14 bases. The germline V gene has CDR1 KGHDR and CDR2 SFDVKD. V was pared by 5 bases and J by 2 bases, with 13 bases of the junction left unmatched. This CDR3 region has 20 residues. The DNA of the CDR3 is TGTGCCACCAGTGGGGCCCCCGGGACTAGCGGGAGTGGTGCCTACAATGAGCAGTTCTTC. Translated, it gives CATSGAPGTSGSGAYNEQFF.

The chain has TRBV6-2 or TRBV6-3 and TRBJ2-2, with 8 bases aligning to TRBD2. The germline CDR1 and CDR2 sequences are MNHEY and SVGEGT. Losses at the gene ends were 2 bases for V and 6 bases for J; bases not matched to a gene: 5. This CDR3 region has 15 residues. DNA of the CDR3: TGTGCCAGCAGTTACGTCGGGGGGGCGTCCGGGGAGCTGTTTTTT. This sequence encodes CASSYVGGASGELFF.

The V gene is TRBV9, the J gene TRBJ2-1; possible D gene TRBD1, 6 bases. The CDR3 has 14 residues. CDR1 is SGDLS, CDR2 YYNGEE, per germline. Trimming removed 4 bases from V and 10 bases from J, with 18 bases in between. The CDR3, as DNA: TGTGCCAGCAGCAGGGGGAGCCCCTGGGACGAGCAGTTCTTC. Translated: CASSRGSPWDEQFF.

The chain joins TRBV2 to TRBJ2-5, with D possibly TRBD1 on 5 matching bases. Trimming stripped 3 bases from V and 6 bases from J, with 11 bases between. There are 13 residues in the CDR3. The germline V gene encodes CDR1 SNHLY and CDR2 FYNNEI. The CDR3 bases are TGTGCCAGCAGTGAGCAGGGCATACAGACCCAGTACTTC. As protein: CASSEQGIQTQYF.

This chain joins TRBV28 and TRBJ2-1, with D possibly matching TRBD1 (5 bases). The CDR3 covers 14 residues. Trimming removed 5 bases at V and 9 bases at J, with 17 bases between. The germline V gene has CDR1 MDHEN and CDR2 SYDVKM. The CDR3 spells CASSPHTGPGEQFF. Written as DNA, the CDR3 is TGTGCCAGCAGTCCTCACACAGGTCCCGGTGAGCAGTTCTTC.

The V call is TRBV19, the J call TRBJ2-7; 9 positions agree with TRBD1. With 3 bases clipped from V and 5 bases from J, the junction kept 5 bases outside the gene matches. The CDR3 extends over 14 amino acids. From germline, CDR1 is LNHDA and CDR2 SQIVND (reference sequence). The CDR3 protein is CASSIGQGIDEQYF. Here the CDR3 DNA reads TGTGCCAGTAGTATCGGACAGGGGATCGACGAGCAGTACTTC. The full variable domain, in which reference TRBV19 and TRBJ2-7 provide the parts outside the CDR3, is DGGITQSPKYLFRKEGQNVTLSCEQNLNHDAMYWYRQDPGQGLRLIYYSQIVNDFQKGDIAEGYSVSREKKESFPLTVTSAQKNPTAFYLCASSIGQGIDEQYFGPGTRLTVT.

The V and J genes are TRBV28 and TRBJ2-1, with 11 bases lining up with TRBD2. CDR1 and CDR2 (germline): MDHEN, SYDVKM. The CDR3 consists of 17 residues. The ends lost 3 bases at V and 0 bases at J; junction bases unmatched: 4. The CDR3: CASSFIAGGHSYNEQFF. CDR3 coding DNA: TGTGCCAGCAGTTTCATAGCGGGAGGGCACTCCTACAATGAGCAGTTCTTC. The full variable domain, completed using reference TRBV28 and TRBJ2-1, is DVKVTQSSRYLVKRTGEKVFLECVQDMDHENMFWYRQDPGLGLRLIYFSYDVKMKEKGDIPEGYSVSREKKERFSLILESASTNQTSMYLCASSFIAGGHSYNEQFFGPGTRLTVL.

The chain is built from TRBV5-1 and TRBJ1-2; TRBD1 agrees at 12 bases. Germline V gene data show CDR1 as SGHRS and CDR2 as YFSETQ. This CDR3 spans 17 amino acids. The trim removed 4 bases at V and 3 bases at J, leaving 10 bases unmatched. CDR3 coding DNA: TGCGCCAGCAGCCCGGGACAGGGGGCTTATTTTGACTATGGCTACACCTTC. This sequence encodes CASSPGQGAYFDYGYTF.

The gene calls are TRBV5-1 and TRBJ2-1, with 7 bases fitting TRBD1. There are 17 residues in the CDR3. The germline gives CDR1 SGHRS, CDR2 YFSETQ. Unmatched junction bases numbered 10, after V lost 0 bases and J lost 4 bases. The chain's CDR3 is CASSLGFRDSNYNEQFF. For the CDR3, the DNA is TGCGCCAGCAGCTTGGGGTTCCGGGACAGTAATTACAATGAGCAGTTCTTC.

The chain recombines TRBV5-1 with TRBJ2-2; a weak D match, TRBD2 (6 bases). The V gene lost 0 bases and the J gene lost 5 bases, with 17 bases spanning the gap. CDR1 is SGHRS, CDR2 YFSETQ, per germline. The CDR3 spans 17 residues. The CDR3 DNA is TGCGCCAGCAGCTTGGCCGGAGGGGCCTTGGGTACCGGGGAGCTGTTTTTT. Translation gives CASSLAGGALGTGELFF.

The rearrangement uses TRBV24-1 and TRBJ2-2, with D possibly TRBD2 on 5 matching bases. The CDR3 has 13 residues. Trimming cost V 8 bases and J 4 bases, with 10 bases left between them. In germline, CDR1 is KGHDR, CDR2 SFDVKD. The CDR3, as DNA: TGTGCCACCACGGGGTCGGTCACCGGGGAGCTGTTTTTT. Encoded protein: CATTGSVTGELFF.

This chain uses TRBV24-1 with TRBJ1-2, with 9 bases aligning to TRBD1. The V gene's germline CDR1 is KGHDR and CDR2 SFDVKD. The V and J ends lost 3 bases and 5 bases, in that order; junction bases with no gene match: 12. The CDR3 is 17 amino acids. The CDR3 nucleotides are TGTGCCACCAGTGATCCTAACATCGGGACAGGGTTTTATGGCTACACCTTC. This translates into CATSDPNIGTGFYGYTF.

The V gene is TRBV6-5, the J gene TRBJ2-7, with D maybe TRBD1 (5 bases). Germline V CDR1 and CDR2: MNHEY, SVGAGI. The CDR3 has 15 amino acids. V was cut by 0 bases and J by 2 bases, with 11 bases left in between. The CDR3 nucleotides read TGTGCCAGCAGTTACTCAACACAGGTCCCCTACGAGCAGTACTTC. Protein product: CASSYSTQVPYEQYF.

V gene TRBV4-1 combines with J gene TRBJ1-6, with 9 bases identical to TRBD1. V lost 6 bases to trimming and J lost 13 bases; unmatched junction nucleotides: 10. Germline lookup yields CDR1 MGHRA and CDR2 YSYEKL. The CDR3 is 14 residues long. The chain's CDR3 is CASSLRTGVSPLHF. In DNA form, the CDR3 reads TGCGCCAGCAGTCTAAGGACAGGGGTTTCCCCCCTCCACTTT.

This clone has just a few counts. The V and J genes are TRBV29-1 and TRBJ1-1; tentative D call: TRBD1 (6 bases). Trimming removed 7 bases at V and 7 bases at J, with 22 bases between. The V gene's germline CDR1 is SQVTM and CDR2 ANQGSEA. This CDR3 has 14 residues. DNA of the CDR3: TGCAGCGCCTCTAGAGCGGGGGCAGTCAATGAAGCTTTCTTT. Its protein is CSASRAGAVNEAFF.

The CDR3 protein is CASSARQGSNYGYTF. DNA for the CDR3: TGTGCCAGCAGCGCAAGACAGGGGTCTAACTATGGCTACACCTTC. V gene TRBV7-2 combines with J gene TRBJ1-2; TRBD1 aligns across 8 bases. With V trimmed by 5 bases and J by 0 bases, 5 bases remained unmatched. Germline assignment: CDR1 SGHTA and CDR2 FQGNSA. The CDR3 is made up of 15 amino acids.